Sequencing of this T cell receptor (beta chain) was carried out in a study of T cell responses to AZD1222 COVID-19 vaccine. Assay used: immunoSEQ multiplex PCR; TCRdb lists only in-frame clones, some missing. The sample shows 140,000 to 150,000 clones, 85% to 90% of them seen only once. The CDR3 consists of 12 residues. The V gene lost 3 bases and the J gene lost 7 bases, with 9 bases spanning the gap. General observations from the study: Baseline testing showed seropositivity in only six AZD1222 recipients. Targets within unmutated variant regions were reportedly found for nearly half of spike-specific TCRs. A mostly white British donor set with more females was recruited, and clonal diversity was possibly underestimated.

This clone has just a few counts. The antigen is not known. Investigators merged groups given second doses at roughly 4 or roughly 12 weeks. Specimen: peripheral blood, collected 28 days after the second AZD1222 dose. This TCR was recovered from an adult who received the AZD1222 COVID-19 vaccine. The genes are TRBV12-3 or TRBV12-4 and TRBJ1-2, with D unresolved. CDR3 protein: CASSFGRIGYTF. CDR3 DNA sequence: TGTGCCAGCAGTTTCGGAAGGATTGGCTACACCTTC.